A single sample gave rise to the 30 T cell receptor beta chains below, sequenced in a study of blood T cell repertoires in COVID-19. Clones were sequenced by immunoSEQ multiplex PCR, and TCRdb holds only the in-frame ones, with some missing. Of some 270,000 clones listed, roughly 89% are singletons. Sequencing was performed on peripheral blood. These TCRs come from a man aged 30 to 39 with acute or convalescent COVID-19.

This clone has just one count. The chain combines TRBV29-1 with TRBJ2-3, with D possibly being TRBD2 (5 bases). Trimming stripped 3 bases from V and 5 bases from J, with 9 bases between. Germline V CDR1 and CDR2: SQVTM, ANQGSEA. The CDR3 sequence is 12 residues long. The CDR3 nucleotides are TGCAGCGTTGAGAACCGGGAAGATACGCAGTATTTT. Protein: CSVENREDTQYF.

The chain's CDR3 is CASSSGDWENTIYF. The CDR3 DNA follows: TGTGCCAGCAGTTCAGGGGATTGGGAAAACACCATATATTTT. This chain uses TRBV28 with TRBJ1-3, with a tentative D call TRBD1 (6 bases). CDR3 length: 14 amino acids. Germline CDR1 MDHEN, CDR2 SYDVKM. V dropped 4 bases and J dropped 6 bases, with 13 bases sitting between them.

The rearrangement joins TRBV24-1 to TRBJ2-1; 8 nucleotides match TRBD2. From germline, CDR1 is KGHDR and CDR2 SFDVKD. The CDR3 totals 17 residues. Trimming removed 0 bases from V and 5 bases from J; junction bases left unmatched: 8. CDR3 sequence (DNA): TGTGCCACCAGTGATTTGCGGGGGGGAGCCTTCAACAATGAGCAGTTCTTC. It encodes CATSDLRGGAFNNEQFF.

This chain connects TRBV28 to TRBJ1-5; weak D call: TRBD1 (6 bases). Trimming took off 7 bases at V and 2 bases at J, with 6 bases between the two ends. The V gene's germline CDR1 is MDHEN and CDR2 SYDVKM. The CDR3 spans 12 residues. CDR3 DNA sequence: TGTGCCAGCAACAGGGGCAATCAGCCCCAGCATTTT. It encodes CASNRGNQPQHF.

This clone turned up a few times. The chain carries TRBV12-3 or TRBV12-4 and TRBJ1-2; TRBD1 matches 7 bases. With 5 bases clipped from V and 4 bases from J, the junction kept 4 bases outside the gene matches. This CDR3 contains 13 residues. This CDR3 reads CASSPGTAYGYTF. In DNA form, the CDR3 reads TGTGCCAGCAGTCCCGGGACAGCCTATGGCTACACCTTC.

The V and J genes are TRBV9 and TRBJ1-2, with 7 bases aligning to TRBD1. V shed 4 bases and J 6 bases; nucleotides not matched to a gene: 9. This CDR3 has 14 residues. Germline V CDR1 and CDR2: SGDLS, YYNGEE. CDR3: CASSLTLDRNGYTF. CDR3 in DNA: TGTGCCAGCAGCCTTACCCTGGACAGGAATGGCTACACCTTC.

The CDR3 reads CASSRTGADTGELFF. The DNA for the CDR3 is TGCGCCAGCAGCCGGACAGGGGCGGACACCGGGGAGCTGTTTTTT. The chain uses TRBV5-1 and TRBJ2-2, with 9 bases lining up with TRBD1. The CDR3 length is 15 residues. V lost 4 bases to trimming and J lost 3 bases; unmatched junction nucleotides: 4. Germline V gene data show CDR1 as SGHRS and CDR2 as YFSETQ.

The chain carries TRBV19 and TRBJ1-1; D is ambiguous. V was shortened by 6 bases and J by 1 base, with 9 bases between the two germline ends. Germline CDR1 is LNHDA and CDR2 is SQIVND (reference sequence). The CDR3 loop spans 13 amino acids. CDR3 sequence (DNA): TGTGCCAGTAGATGGGGAGAGAACACTGAAGCTTTCTTT. This sequence encodes CASRWGENTEAFF.

The chain employs TRBV7-9 and TRBJ2-2, with D perhaps matching TRBD1 (5 bases). The CDR3 consists of 15 residues. Between the trimmed V and J ends, which lost 5 bases and 10 bases, there was a span of 20 bases. Per germline, CDR1 SEHNR and CDR2 FQNEAQ (reference sequence). In DNA, the CDR3 is TGTGCCAGCAGCCAAGACAGCTACGAAGGAGAGGAGCTGTTTTTT. It yields the protein CASSQDSYEGEELFF.

The J gene is TRBJ1-5, the V gene TRBV28; possible D gene TRBD1, 6 bases. CDR1 and CDR2 (germline): MDHEN, SYDVKM. This CDR3 region has 16 residues. The V end was cut by 4 bases, the J end by 2 bases, with 15 bases between. Here the CDR3 reads CASSSPDSRRNQPQHF. CDR3 bases: TGTGCCAGCAGTTCCCCGGACAGCCGCCGCAATCAGCCCCAGCATTTT.

J is TRBJ1-2 and V is TRBV6-6; D may be TRBD1 (6 bases). V was clipped by 0 bases and J by 0 bases, with 11 bases between them. The germline V gene encodes CDR1 MNHNY and CDR2 SVGAGI (reference sequence). The CDR3 has 16 residues. The CDR3 protein is CASSYSMAGANYGYTF. CDR3 bases: TGTGCCAGCAGTTACTCGATGGCAGGGGCTAACTATGGCTACACCTTC.

This chain uses TRBV5-3 with TRBJ2-1; 7 nucleotides match TRBD2. TRBV5-3 is sorted into the ORF group, with uncertain function. V was pared by 3 bases and J by 6 bases, with 6 bases of the junction left unmatched. The CDR3 is made up of 14 amino acids. The CDR3 DNA is TGTGCCAGAAGCTCGGCGGGAGTGGGCAATGAGCAGTTCTTC. The encoded protein is CARSSAGVGNEQFF.

This chain joins TRBV6-1 and TRBJ1-1; D possibly corresponds to TRBD1 (6 bases). Trimming shortened V by 1 base and J by 3 bases, and 9 bases separated the two germline ends. CDR3 length: 14 amino acids. CDR1 and CDR2 from the germline V gene are MNHNS and SASEGT. CDR3 protein: CASSEGGRYTEAFF. The CDR3 region has the DNA TGTGCCAGCAGTGAAGGGGGGCGATACACTGAAGCTTTCTTT.

The chain combines TRBV4-1 with TRBJ1-2; perhaps TRBD1 as D (6 bases). The CDR3 has 15 amino acids. V lost 2 bases, J lost 2 bases, and 12 bases lay in between. The V gene's germline CDR1 is MGHRA and CDR2 YSYEKL. This CDR3 is CASSQSGAGNYGYTF. As DNA, the CDR3 is TGCGCCAGCAGCCAATCAGGGGCTGGAAACTATGGCTACACCTTC.

V and J are TRBV7-3 and TRBJ2-1, with 11 bases identical to TRBD2. With V trimmed by 11 bases and J by 6 bases, 9 bases remained unmatched. The CDR3 covers 14 residues. Per the germline V gene, CDR1 is SGHTA and CDR2 is FQGTGA. The CDR3 is CASSYSGGANEQFF. CDR3 DNA sequence: TGTGCCTCATCGTATAGCGGGGGGGCCAATGAGCAGTTCTTC.

The DNA of the CDR3 is TGTGCCAGTAGACTACAGGGGGCTCTGAACAATCAGCCCCAGCATTTT. This translates into CASRLQGALNNQPQHF. This chain links TRBV19 with TRBJ1-5, with 9 bases lining up with TRBD1. Trimming at V came to 6 bases and at J to 3 bases, leaving 9 bases not matched to a gene. CDR3 length: 16 residues. The germline CDR1 and CDR2 sequences are LNHDA and SQIVND (reference sequence).

The chain employs TRBV15 and TRBJ2-7; D is ambiguous. The CDR3 extends over 14 amino acids. Germline loops: CDR1 LNHNV, CDR2 YYDKDF (reference sequence). V was pared by 0 bases and J by 2 bases, with 8 bases between. The chain's CDR3 is CATSRDRPPYEQYF. The CDR3 DNA sequence: TGTGCCACCAGCAGAGATCGTCCCCCCTACGAGCAGTACTTC.

The gene calls are TRBV2 and TRBJ1-2; TRBD1 matches at 9 bases. This CDR3 has 15 amino acids. Germline CDR1 and CDR2: SNHLY and FYNNEI. Trimming took 7 bases from V and 3 from J; bases not matched to a gene: 9. CDR3 DNA sequence: TGTGCCAGCACCGCCCCGGACAGGGGTGACTATGGCTACACCTTC. Protein product: CASTAPDRGDYGYTF.

The chain combines TRBV5-1 with TRBJ2-1, with 10 bases that match TRBD1. V shed 0 bases and J 3 bases; nucleotides not matched to a gene: 0. This CDR3 contains 15 residues. CDR1 is SGHRS, CDR2 YFSETQ, per germline. The CDR3 is CASSLGDRGYNEQFF. CDR3 bases: TGCGCCAGCAGCTTGGGGGACAGGGGCTACAATGAGCAGTTCTTC.

DNA of the CDR3: TGTGCCTGGACCGGGAGGGCCTACAATGAGCAGTTCTTC. Encoded protein: CAWTGRAYNEQFF. The V call is TRBV30, the J call TRBJ2-1; 8 nucleotides align to TRBD2. Germline V gene data show CDR1 as GTSNPN and CDR2 as SVGIG (reference sequence). This CDR3 is built from 13 residues. V gave up 4 bases and J gave up 2 bases; unmatched junction bases: 1.

The V and J genes are TRBV5-1 and TRBJ2-1; 7 bases match TRBD2. This CDR3 region has 13 residues. CDR1 is SGHRS, CDR2 YFSETQ, per germline. V shed 0 bases and J 11 bases; nucleotides not matched to a gene: 5. DNA of the CDR3: TGCGCCAGCAGCTTGGCGGGACTACCTAAGCAGTTCTTC. Translation: CASSLAGLPKQFF.

The gene calls are TRBV15 and TRBJ2-7; D is possibly TRBD2 (6 bases). V was pared by 3 bases and J by 5 bases, with 20 bases between. The CDR3 is 16 amino acids. Germline V gives CDR1 LNHNV, CDR2 YYDKDF (reference sequence). The CDR3 sequence is CATSSRLVPPRDEQYF. The CDR3 coding sequence is TGTGCCACCAGCAGCCGACTAGTACCCCCGAGGGACGAGCAGTACTTC.

The gene calls are TRBV6-1 and TRBJ2-7; 7 bases line up with TRBD1. V shed 2 bases, J shed 4 bases, and the junction held 2 bases outside the gene matches. Germline assignment: CDR1 MNHNS and CDR2 SASEGT. The CDR3 has 13 residues. The CDR3 loop reads CASSETGDYEQYF. CDR3 DNA: TGTGCCAGCAGTGAAACAGGGGATTACGAGCAGTACTTC.

The chain combines TRBV5-1 with TRBJ1-1, with D unclear. V was trimmed by 0 bases and J by 6 bases, leaving 15 bases between them. Germline CDR1 reads SGHRS; CDR2 reads YFSETQ. This CDR3 is built from 15 residues. CDR3 sequence reads: CASSLGTVLRPEAFF. The CDR3, as DNA: TGCGCCAGCAGCTTGGGAACAGTCCTACGCCCTGAAGCTTTCTTT.

The chain combines TRBV28 with TRBJ1-2; no reliable D call. V was pared by 4 bases and J by 0 bases, with 3 bases between. The CDR3 length is 12 residues. Germline V gene lookup returns CDR1 MDHEN and CDR2 SYDVKM. CDR3 nucleotides: TGTGCCAGCAGTTCATCTAACTATGGCTACACCTTC. Translated, it gives CASSSSNYGYTF.

The rearrangement links TRBV6-4 to TRBJ1-2; 10 positions match TRBD1. Germline V CDR1 and CDR2: MRHNA, SNTAGT. The V segment lost 0 bases and the J segment 2 bases; nucleotides outside the gene matches: 0. The CDR3 has 15 amino acids. DNA for the CDR3: TGTGCCAGCAGTGACTCGGACAGGGGGAACTATGGCTACACCTTC. Translating gives CASSDSDRGNYGYTF.

The chain couples TRBV18 to TRBJ1-2; D is unresolved. CDR1 KGHSH and CDR2 LQKENI come from the germline V gene. Trimming took 3 bases from V and 2 from J, leaving 10 bases between them. This CDR3 contains 14 residues. Here the CDR3 reads CASSPDNSNYGYTF. The CDR3 coding sequence is TGTGCCAGCTCACCTGATAACAGCAACTATGGCTACACCTTC. The whole variable domain, remainder taken from reference TRBV18 and TRBJ1-2, is NAGVMQNPRHLVRRRGQEARLRCSPMKGHSHVYWYRQLPEEGLKFMVYLQKENIIDESGMPKERFSAEFPKEGPSILRIQQVVRGDSAAYFCASSPDNSNYGYTFGSGTRLTVV.

The J gene is TRBJ2-7, the V gene TRBV28; TRBD2 aligns across 9 bases. With V trimmed by 3 bases and J by 3 bases, 6 bases remained unmatched. The CDR3 spans 15 residues. Germline V CDR1 and CDR2: MDHEN, SYDVKM. The CDR3 reads CASSLAGGPSYEQYF. The CDR3 nucleotides read TGTGCCAGCAGTTTGGCGGGAGGGCCCAGCTACGAGCAGTACTTC. The variable domain in full, completed from reference TRBV28 and TRBJ2-7, reads DVKVTQSSRYLVKRTGEKVFLECVQDMDHENMFWYRQDPGLGLRLIYFSYDVKMKEKGDIPEGYSVSREKKERFSLILESASTNQTSMYLCASSLAGGPSYEQYFGPGTRLTVT.

The chain carries TRBV27 and TRBJ1-2; 8 bases line up with TRBD1. Trimming at V came to 6 bases and at J to 10 bases, leaving 16 bases not matched to a gene. The CDR3 is 15 residues long. CDR1 MNHEY and CDR2 SMNVEV come from the germline V gene (reference sequence). The CDR3 protein is CASSPRFGTGEYYTF. The CDR3 DNA sequence: TGTGCCAGCAGCCCGCGCTTCGGGACAGGTGAATACTACACCTTC.

This chain joins TRBV2 and TRBJ2-7, with D uncertain. Germline V lookup: CDR1 SNHLY, CDR2 FYNNEI. There are 11 residues in the CDR3. V was pared by 6 bases and J by 2 bases, with 5 bases between. This CDR3 is CASSPTYEQYF. CDR3 DNA: TGTGCCAGCAGCCCCACCTACGAGCAGTACTTC.